This entry lists 21 T cell receptor beta chains sequenced from one sample in a study of blood T cells in healthy people across ages (dated by TCRdb to the mid-2010s). The library was made by 5' RACE. Data came from an Illumina HiSeq 2500. A second PCR of 7 to 11 cycles was performed with a sample-barcoded 5' primer and a J-beta primer mix. TCRdb itself trimmed the public reads at Q25 with fastp, ran MiXCR and retained productive beta chains. Entries that share a CDR3 protein sequence are merged under the most common genes and DNA. Present in this sample are 800,000 to 900,000 distinct CDR3 sequences, roughly 60% of which were seen just once. The ten largest clones represent roughly a quarter of the sample. The sequenced material came from blood. These receptors were collected from a man in his thirties or forties in good health.

This clonotype occurred once. This chain uses TRBV28 with TRBJ2-1; 9 positions match TRBD2. Germline V gives CDR1 MDHEN, CDR2 SYDVKM. The CDR3 has 14 residues. Trimming took 8 bases from V and 6 from J; bases not matched to a gene: 8. In nucleotides, the CDR3 is TGTGCCAGCGGGGTAGGTAGCGGGAGCAATGAGCAGTTCTTC. This gives the protein CASGVGSGSNEQFF.

The V and J genes are TRBV20-1 and TRBJ2-1; TRBD1 aligns across 7 bases. J lost 6 bases, V lost 0 bases, and 5 bases had no gene match. Germline V lookup: CDR1 DFQATT, CDR2 SNEGSKA (reference sequence). The CDR3 sequence is 14 residues long. The CDR3 here is CSARDADRANEQFF. As DNA, the CDR3 is TGCAGTGCTAGAGACGCCGACAGGGCCAATGAGCAGTTCTTC.

J is TRBJ1-6 and V is TRBV4-2, with D perhaps matching TRBD1 (5 bases). The V and J ends lost 2 bases and 9 bases respectively, with 14 bases between them. This CDR3 has 15 residues. CDR1 is LGHNA, CDR2 YNFKEQ, per germline. Here the CDR3 reads CASSQPQGEGSPLHF. DNA for the CDR3: TGTGCCAGCAGCCAACCTCAGGGAGAGGGTTCACCCCTCCACTTT.

The chain carries TRBV29-1 and TRBJ2-2; D not resolved. The CDR3 runs 11 residues. V was trimmed by 7 bases and J by 5 bases, leaving 8 bases between them. The germline V gene has CDR1 SQVTM and CDR2 ANQGSEA. CDR3 DNA sequence: TGCAGCGGTGAGTGGACCGGGGAGCTGTTTTTT. This sequence encodes CSGEWTGELFF.

This clonotype was picked up one time. The rearrangement links TRBV6-1 to TRBJ2-3; 8 bases line up with TRBD2. Germline CDR1 MNHNS, CDR2 SASEGT. Trimming cost V 4 bases and J 1 base; bases outside gene matches: 10. The CDR3 contains 17 residues. The CDR3 coding sequence is TGTGCCAGCAGTGCTCTGACACTGCGGGAGGGCACAGATACGCAGTATTTT. This encodes CASSALTLREGTDTQYF.

The V gene is TRBV27, the J gene TRBJ1-2, with 7 nucleotides matching TRBD1. This CDR3 is built from 11 residues. Trimming at V came to 8 bases and at J to 7 bases, leaving 4 bases not matched to a gene. Germline loops: CDR1 MNHEY, CDR2 SMNVEV (reference sequence). DNA for the CDR3: TGTGCCAGCGCGACAGGGACTGGCTACACCTTC. Its protein is CASATGTGYTF.

The rearrangement joins TRBV18 to TRBJ2-3; D is ambiguous. V lost 6 bases and J 1 base, leaving 11 bases between the germline ends. CDR1 KGHSH and CDR2 LQKENI come from the germline V gene. The CDR3 loop spans 14 amino acids. Here the CDR3 reads CASSSFDGTDTQYF. The CDR3 DNA follows: TGTGCCAGCTCCTCCTTCGATGGCACAGATACGCAGTATTTT.

The rearrangement links TRBV12-3 or TRBV12-4 to TRBJ2-6; 9 bases align to TRBD1. V gave up 5 bases and J gave up 4 bases; unmatched junction bases: 6. The CDR3 covers 16 residues. The CDR3, as DNA: TGTGCCAGCAGTCCAAACAGGGGGCGGGGGGCCAACGTCCTGACTTTC. Translation: CASSPNRGRGANVLTF.

V gene TRBV6-1 combines with J gene TRBJ2-6; TRBD1 or TRBD2 may be the D gene (7 bases each). The CDR3 sequence is 17 residues long. The V gene's germline CDR1 is MNHNS and CDR2 SASEGT. The V end was cut by 5 bases, the J end by 4 bases, with 18 bases between. The CDR3 region is CASSRQGGVEGANVLTF. CDR3 bases: TGTGCCAGCAGTCGGCAGGGGGGGGTGGAAGGGGCCAACGTCCTGACTTTC.

V and J are TRBV20-1 and TRBJ1-4; no clear D gene. This CDR3 contains 12 residues. The germline V gene encodes CDR1 DFQATT and CDR2 SNEGSKA (reference sequence). Deletions cut 3 bases from V and 6 bases from J, with 8 bases between. CDR3 nucleotides: TGCAGTGCTAGTGCACGGGATGAAAAACTGTTTTTT. Residues: CSASARDEKLFF.

V and J are TRBV29-1 and TRBJ2-1; D possibly corresponds to TRBD2 (5 bases). The CDR3 sequence is 15 residues long. V was shortened by 7 bases and J by 2 bases, with 18 bases between the two germline ends. Germline V gene sequence: CDR1 SQVTM, CDR2 ANQGSEA. CDR3 nucleotides: TGCAGCGCCCGCGGGCGCCTAAGGGCCTACAATGAGCAGTTCTTC. Translation: CSARGRLRAYNEQFF.

The CDR3 here is CASSEAPRDREFF. CDR3 DNA: TGTGCCAGCAGTGAAGCCCCCCGGGACAGGGAGTTCTTC. J is TRBJ2-1 and V is TRBV2, with 9 nucleotides matching TRBD1. V was clipped by 0 bases and J by 14 bases; unmatched bases: 5. Germline lookup yields CDR1 SNHLY and CDR2 FYNNEI. The CDR3 consists of 13 residues.

The chain links TRBV6-6 to TRBJ1-2; 11 nucleotides align to TRBD1. The V gene's germline CDR1 is MNHNY and CDR2 SVGAGI (reference sequence). Germline trimming cut 4 bases from V and 4 bases from J; bases unmatched to any gene: 11. The CDR3 has 17 residues. The CDR3 DNA reads as TGTGCCAGCAGTTGGCAGCGGACAGGGGGCGTTAGCTATGGCTACACCTTC. As protein: CASSWQRTGGVSYGYTF.

The CDR3: CASSQDWDRVGNQPQHF. CDR3 sequence (DNA): TGCGCCAGCAGCCAAGACTGGGACAGGGTGGGCAATCAGCCCCAGCATTTT. This chain links TRBV4-3 with TRBJ1-5; TRBD1 aligns across 9 bases. Germline CDR1 reads LGHNA; CDR2 reads YSLEER. Germline trimming cut 0 bases from V and 2 bases from J; bases unmatched to any gene: 5. The CDR3 runs 17 residues.

V is TRBV9 and J is TRBJ2-3, with D unresolved. The V end lost 6 bases, the J end lost 0 bases, and 14 bases lay between the germline ends. CDR1 and CDR2 from the germline V gene are SGDLS and YYNGEE. There are 15 residues in the CDR3. The DNA of the CDR3 is TGTGCCAGCACCTCGACTTCTTCTAGCACAGATACGCAGTATTTT. Its protein product is CASTSTSSSTDTQYF.

The chain employs TRBV18 and TRBJ2-5, with 8 bases that match TRBD2. The last part of the DNA fits TRBJ2-7 better; the J call may be wrong. This CDR3 is 16 amino acids long. CDR1 KGHSH and CDR2 LQKENI come from the germline V gene. CDR3 sequence: CASSLTVSGGSNEQYF. The CDR3 DNA follows: TGTGCCAGCTCACTGACGGTCAGCGGGGGAAGCAACGAGCAGTACTTC.

The genes are TRBV2 and TRBJ1-4, with a weak D call TRBD1 (5 bases). With 6 bases removed from V and 7 bases from J, the gap between germline ends came to 12 bases. Germline loops: CDR1 SNHLY, CDR2 FYNNEI. This CDR3 is 13 amino acids long. CDR3 in amino acids: CASRRGLGEKLFF. The DNA of the CDR3 is TGTGCCAGCAGAAGGGGCTTGGGTGAAAAACTGTTTTTT.

This clonotype was observed at least ten times. The CDR3 DNA sequence: TGTGCCAGCAGTCAGGACAGCCCCTACGAGCAGTACTTC. The encoded protein is CASSQDSPYEQYF. This chain links TRBV6-2 or TRBV6-3 with TRBJ2-7, with a weak D call TRBD1 (6 bases). The CDR3 length is 13 residues. The V gene lost 5 bases and the J gene lost 2 bases, with 10 bases spanning the gap. Germline CDR1 is MNHEY and CDR2 is SVGEGT.

A few counts support this clonotype. The gene calls are TRBV9 and TRBJ2-7; D is perhaps TRBD1 or TRBD2 (6 bases each). From germline, CDR1 is SGDLS and CDR2 YYNGEE. V gave up 0 bases and J gave up 7 bases, with 14 bases separating them. The CDR3 consists of 14 residues. The CDR3 DNA reads TGTGCCAGCAGCGTAGCTGGGGGGCTAGGGGAGCAGTACTTC. Amino acid sequence: CASSVAGGLGEQYF.

This clonotype has just a few counts. V gene TRBV7-2 combines with J gene TRBJ2-7; 7 nucleotides align to TRBD2. This CDR3 spans 16 amino acids. Germline loops: CDR1 SGHTA, CDR2 FQGNSA. V lost 1 base to trimming and J lost 2 bases; unmatched junction nucleotides: 8. CDR3 loop: CASSLGGGVSPYEQYF. In nucleotides, the CDR3 is TGTGCCAGCAGCTTAGGGGGGGGGGTTAGCCCCTACGAGCAGTACTTC.

The chain recombines TRBV28 with TRBJ2-2, with TRBD1 matching 7 bases. This CDR3 region has 16 residues. The ends lost 6 bases at V and 0 bases at J; junction bases unmatched: 7. In germline, CDR1 is MDHEN, CDR2 SYDVKM. The DNA of the CDR3 is TGTGCCAGCAGGGATCGACAGGGATCGAACACCGGGGAGCTGTTTTTT. Its protein is CASRDRQGSNTGELFF.